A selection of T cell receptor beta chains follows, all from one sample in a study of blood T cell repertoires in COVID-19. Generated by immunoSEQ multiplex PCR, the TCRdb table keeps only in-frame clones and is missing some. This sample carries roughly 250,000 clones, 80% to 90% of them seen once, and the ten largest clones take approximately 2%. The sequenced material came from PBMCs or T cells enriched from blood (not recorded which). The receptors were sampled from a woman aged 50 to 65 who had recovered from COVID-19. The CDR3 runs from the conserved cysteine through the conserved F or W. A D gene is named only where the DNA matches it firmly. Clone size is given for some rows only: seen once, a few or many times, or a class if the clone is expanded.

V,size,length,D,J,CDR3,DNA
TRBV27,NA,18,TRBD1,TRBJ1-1,CASSRTLGQGGMRTEAFF,TGTGCCAGCAGTCGCACCCTTGGACAGGGGGGAATGAGGACTGAAGCTTTCTTT
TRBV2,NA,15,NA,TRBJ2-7,CASSTQAVRSYEQYF,TGTGCCAGCAGTACGCAAGCGGTGAGATCCTACGAGCAGTACTTC
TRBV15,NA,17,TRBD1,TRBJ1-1,CATSRLRTGAADTEAFF,TGTGCCACCAGCAGACTCAGGACAGGGGCCGCGGACACTGAAGCTTTCTTT
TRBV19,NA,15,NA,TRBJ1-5,CASSIYLDGVQPQHF,TGTGCCAGTAGTATCTATTTAGACGGGGTCCAGCCCCAGCATTTT
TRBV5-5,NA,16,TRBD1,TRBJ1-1,CASSSGGGGMNTEAFF,TGTGCCAGCAGCTCCGGTGGAGGGGGCATGAACACTGAAGCTTTCTTT
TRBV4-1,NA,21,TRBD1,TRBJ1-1,CASSQVAGASGQGVRGTEAFF,TGCGCCAGCAGCCAAGTGGCGGGGGCCTCGGGACAGGGAGTAAGGGGGACTGAAGCTTTCTTT
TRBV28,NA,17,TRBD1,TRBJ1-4,CASSPVGQADFNEKLFF,TGTGCCAGCAGTCCAGTGGGACAGGCCGACTTTAATGAAAAACTGTTTTTT
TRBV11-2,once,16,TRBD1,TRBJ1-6,CASSPGLTGGNSPLHF,TGTGCCAGCAGCCCGGGACTGACAGGGGGAAATTCACCCCTCCACTTT
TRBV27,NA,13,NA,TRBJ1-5,CASAQGGNQPQHF,TGTGCCAGCGCTCAAGGGGGCAATCAGCCCCAGCATTTT
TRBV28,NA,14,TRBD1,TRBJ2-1,CASSPRQGFNEQFF,TGTGCCAGCAGTCCAAGACAGGGGTTCAATGAGCAGTTCTTC
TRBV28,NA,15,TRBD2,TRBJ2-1,CASSKPSDQRGGKFF,TGTGCCAGCAGCAAACCTAGCGATCAACGGGGGGGCAAGTTCTTC
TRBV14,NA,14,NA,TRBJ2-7,CASSQAAQGYEQYF,TGTGCCAGCAGCCAAGCGGCACAGGGCTACGAGCAGTACTTC
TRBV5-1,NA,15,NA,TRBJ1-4,CASGPSGLTNEKLFF,TGCGCCAGCGGACCCTCGGGGTTAACTAATGAAAAACTGTTTTTT
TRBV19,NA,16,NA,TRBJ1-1,CASSMAAGTLNTEAFF,TGTGCCAGTAGTATGGCGGCAGGGACTCTGAACACTGAAGCTTTCTTT
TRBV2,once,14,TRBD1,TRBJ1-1,CAQRQGAMNTEAFF,TGTGCCCAGCGGCAGGGGGCCATGAACACTGAAGCTTTCTTT
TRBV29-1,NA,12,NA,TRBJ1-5,CSVEPGSQPQHF,TGCAGCGTTGAACCGGGGAGTCAGCCCCAGCATTTT
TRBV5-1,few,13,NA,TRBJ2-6,CASSLGTRNVLTF,TGCGCCAGCAGCTTGGGGACACGGAACGTCCTGACTTTC
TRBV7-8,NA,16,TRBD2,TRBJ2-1,CASSSRGGRTDNEQFF,TGTGCCAGCAGCTCTAGGGGCGGGAGGACAGACAATGAGCAGTTCTTC
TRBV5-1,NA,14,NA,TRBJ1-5,CASSIDQRGQPQHF,TGCGCCAGCAGTATCGACCAGAGAGGTCAGCCCCAGCATTTT
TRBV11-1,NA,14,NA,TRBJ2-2,CASSLLATAGELFF,TGTGCCAGCAGCTTACTAGCGACCGCCGGGGAGCTGTTTTTT
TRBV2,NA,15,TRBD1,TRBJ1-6,CASTTGQGNNSPLHF,TGTGCCAGCACCACTGGACAGGGAAATAATTCACCCCTCCACTTT
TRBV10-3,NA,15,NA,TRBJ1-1,CAISESWTVNTEAFF,TGTGCCATCAGTGAGTCCTGGACAGTGAACACTGAAGCTTTCTTT
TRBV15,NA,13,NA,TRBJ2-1,CAIQADIYNEQFF,TGTGCCATTCAAGCGGATATCTACAATGAGCAGTTCTTC
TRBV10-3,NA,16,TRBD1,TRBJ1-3,CAIGKEQGASGNTIYF,TGTGCCATCGGAAAGGAACAGGGGGCCAGTGGAAACACCATATATTTT
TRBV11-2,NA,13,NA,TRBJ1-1,CASSPDSYTEAFF,TGTGCCAGCAGCCCGGACAGTTACACTGAAGCTTTCTTT
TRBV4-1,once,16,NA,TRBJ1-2,CASSQVTDLPPYGYTF,TGCGCCAGCAGCCAAGTGACAGACCTGCCCCCGTATGGCTACACCTTC